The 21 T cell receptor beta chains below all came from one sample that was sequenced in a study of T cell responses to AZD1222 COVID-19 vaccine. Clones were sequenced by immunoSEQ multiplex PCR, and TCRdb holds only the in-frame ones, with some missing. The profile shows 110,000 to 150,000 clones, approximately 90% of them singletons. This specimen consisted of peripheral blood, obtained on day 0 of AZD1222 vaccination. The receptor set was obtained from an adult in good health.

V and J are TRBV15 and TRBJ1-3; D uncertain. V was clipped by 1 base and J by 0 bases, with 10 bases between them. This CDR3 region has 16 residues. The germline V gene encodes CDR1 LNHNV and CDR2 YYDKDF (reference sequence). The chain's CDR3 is CATSRGAGVSGNTIYF. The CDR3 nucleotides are TGTGCCACCAGCAGAGGGGCAGGCGTCTCTGGAAACACCATATATTTT.

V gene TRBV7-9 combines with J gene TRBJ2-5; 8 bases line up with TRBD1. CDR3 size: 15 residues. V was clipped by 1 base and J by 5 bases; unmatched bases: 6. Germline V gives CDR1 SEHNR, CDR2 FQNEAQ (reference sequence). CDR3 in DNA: TGTGCCAGCAGCTTAGTTCAGGGGGCAGGGGAGACCCAGTACTTC. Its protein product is CASSLVQGAGETQYF. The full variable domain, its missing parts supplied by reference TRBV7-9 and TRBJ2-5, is DTGVSQNPRHKITKRGQNVTFRCDPISEHNRLYWYRQTLGQGPEFLTYFQNEAQLEKSRLLSDRFSAERPKGSFSTLEIQRTEQGDSAMYLCASSLVQGAGETQYFGPGTRLLVL.

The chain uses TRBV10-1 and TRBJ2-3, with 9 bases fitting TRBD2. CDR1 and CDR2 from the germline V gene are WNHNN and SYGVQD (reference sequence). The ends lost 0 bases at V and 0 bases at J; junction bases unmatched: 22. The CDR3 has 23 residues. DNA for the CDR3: TGCGCCAGCAGTGAGTCGGCTAGCGGGGTCCCCTCCCAAAGCCCCACTAGCACAGATACGCAGTATTTT. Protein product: CASSESASGVPSQSPTSTDTQYF.

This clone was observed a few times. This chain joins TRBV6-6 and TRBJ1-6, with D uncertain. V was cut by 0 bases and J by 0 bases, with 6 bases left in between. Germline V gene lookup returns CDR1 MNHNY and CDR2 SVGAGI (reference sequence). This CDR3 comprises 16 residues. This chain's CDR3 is CASSYSESSYNSPLHF. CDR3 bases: TGTGCCAGCAGTTACTCAGAGAGCTCCTATAATTCACCCCTCCACTTT.

This chain's CDR3 is CVVGSPGYGYTF. CDR3 sequence (DNA): TGTGTAGTTGGCTCCCCAGGCTATGGCTACACCTTC. V is TRBV10-3 and J is TRBJ1-2; D uncertain. This CDR3 comprises 12 residues. Germline lookup yields CDR1 ENHRY and CDR2 SYGVKD.

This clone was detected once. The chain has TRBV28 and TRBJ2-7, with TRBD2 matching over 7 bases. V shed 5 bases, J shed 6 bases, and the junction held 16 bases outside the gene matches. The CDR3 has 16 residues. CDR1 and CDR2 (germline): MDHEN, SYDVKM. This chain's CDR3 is CASSQISSGRYFEQYF. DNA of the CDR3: TGTGCCAGCAGTCAAATCTCTAGCGGACGCTACTTCGAGCAGTACTTC.

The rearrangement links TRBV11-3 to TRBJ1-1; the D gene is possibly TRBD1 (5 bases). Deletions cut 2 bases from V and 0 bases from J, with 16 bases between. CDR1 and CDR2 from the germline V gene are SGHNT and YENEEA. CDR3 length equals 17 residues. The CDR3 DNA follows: TGTGCCAGCAGCTTATCGGGGTCCGGGGGAATGAACACTGAAGCTTTCTTT. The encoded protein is CASSLSGSGGMNTEAFF.

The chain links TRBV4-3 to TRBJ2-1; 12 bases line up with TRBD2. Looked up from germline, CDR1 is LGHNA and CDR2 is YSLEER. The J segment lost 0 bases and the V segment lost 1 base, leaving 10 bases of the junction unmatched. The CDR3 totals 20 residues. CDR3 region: CASSQGLAGGPLGSYNEQFF. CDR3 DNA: TGCGCCAGCAGCCAAGGTCTAGCGGGAGGGCCCTTAGGCTCCTACAATGAGCAGTTCTTC.

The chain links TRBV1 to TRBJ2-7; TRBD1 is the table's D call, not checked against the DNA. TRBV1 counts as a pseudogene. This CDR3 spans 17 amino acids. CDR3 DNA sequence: TGCACCAGCAGCCAAGACGACACAGGGGCTATCTCCTACGAGCAGTACTTC. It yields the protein CTSSQDDTGAISYEQYF.

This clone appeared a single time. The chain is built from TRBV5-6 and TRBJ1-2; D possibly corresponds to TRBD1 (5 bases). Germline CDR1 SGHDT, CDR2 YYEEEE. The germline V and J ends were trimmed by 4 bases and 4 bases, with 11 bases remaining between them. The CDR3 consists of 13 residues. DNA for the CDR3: TGTGCCAGCAGCCCCCAGAGGGGCTATGGCTACACCTTC. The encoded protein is CASSPQRGYGYTF. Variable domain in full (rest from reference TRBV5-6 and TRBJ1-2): DAGVTQSPTHLIKTRGQQVTLRCSPKSGHDTVSWYQQALGQGPQFIFQYYEEEERQRGNFPDRFSGHQFPNYSSELNVNALLLGDSALYLCASSPQRGYGYTFGSGTRLTVV.

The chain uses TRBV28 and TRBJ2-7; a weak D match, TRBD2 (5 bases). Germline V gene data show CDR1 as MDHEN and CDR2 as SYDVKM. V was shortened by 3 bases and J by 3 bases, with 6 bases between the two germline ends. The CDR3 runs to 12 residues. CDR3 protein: CASSFGDYEQYF. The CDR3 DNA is TGTGCCAGCAGTTTCGGGGACTACGAGCAGTACTTC.

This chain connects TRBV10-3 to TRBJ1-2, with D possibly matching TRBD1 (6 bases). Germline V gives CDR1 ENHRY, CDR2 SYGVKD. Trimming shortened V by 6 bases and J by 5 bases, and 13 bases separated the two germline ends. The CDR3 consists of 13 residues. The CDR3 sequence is CAISEGGGYGYTF. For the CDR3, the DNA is TGTGCCATCAGCGAGGGGGGAGGGTATGGCTACACCTTC.

The CDR3 nucleotides read TGTGCCAGCAGCTTCACGGACAGGGGGACAGATACGCAGTATTTT. Encoded protein: CASSFTDRGTDTQYF. The rearrangement links TRBV5-6 to TRBJ2-3; 10 positions match TRBD1. The CDR3 contains 15 residues. The germline CDR1 and CDR2 sequences are SGHDT and YYEEEE. With 2 bases clipped from V and 3 bases from J, the junction kept 3 bases outside the gene matches.

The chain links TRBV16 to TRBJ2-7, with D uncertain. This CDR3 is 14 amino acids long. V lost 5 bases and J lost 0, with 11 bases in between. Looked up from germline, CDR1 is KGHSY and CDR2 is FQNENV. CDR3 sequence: CASSDSYNSYEQYF. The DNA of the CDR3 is TGTGCCAGCAGCGATAGTTACAACTCCTACGAGCAGTACTTC.

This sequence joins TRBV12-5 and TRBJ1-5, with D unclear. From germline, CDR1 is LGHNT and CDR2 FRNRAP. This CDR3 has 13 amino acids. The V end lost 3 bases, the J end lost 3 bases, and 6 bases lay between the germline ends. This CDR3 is CASGFEHNQPQHF. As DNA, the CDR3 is TGTGCTAGTGGTTTCGAACACAATCAGCCCCAGCATTTT. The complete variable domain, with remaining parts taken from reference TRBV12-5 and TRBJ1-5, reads DARVTQTPRHKVTEMGQEVTMRCQPILGHNTVFWYRQTMMQGLELLAYFRNRAPLDDSGMPKDRFSAEMPDATLATLKIQPSEPRDSAVYFCASGFEHNQPQHFGDGTRLSIL.

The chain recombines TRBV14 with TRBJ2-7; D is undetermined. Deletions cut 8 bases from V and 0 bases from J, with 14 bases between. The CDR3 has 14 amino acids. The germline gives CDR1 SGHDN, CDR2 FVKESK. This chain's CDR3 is CASSRNLPSYEQYF. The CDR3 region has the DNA TGTGCCAGCTCGCGCAACCTCCCCTCCTACGAGCAGTACTTC.

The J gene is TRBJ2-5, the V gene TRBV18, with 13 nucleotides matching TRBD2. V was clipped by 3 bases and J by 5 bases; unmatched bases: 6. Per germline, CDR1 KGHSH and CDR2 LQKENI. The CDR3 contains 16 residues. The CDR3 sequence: CASSPRTSGGRETQYF. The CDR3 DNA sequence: TGTGCCAGCTCACCCCGGACTAGCGGGGGTCGGGAGACCCAGTACTTC.

CDR3 amino acids: CASGDRAGNTIYF. The DNA of the CDR3 is TGTGCCAGCGGGGACAGGGCTGGAAACACCATATATTTT. The chain links TRBV25-1 to TRBJ1-3, with TRBD1 matching over 9 bases. Germline loops: CDR1 MGHDK, CDR2 SYGVNS. The V segment lost 8 bases and the J segment 2 bases; nucleotides outside the gene matches: 1. This CDR3 comprises 13 residues.

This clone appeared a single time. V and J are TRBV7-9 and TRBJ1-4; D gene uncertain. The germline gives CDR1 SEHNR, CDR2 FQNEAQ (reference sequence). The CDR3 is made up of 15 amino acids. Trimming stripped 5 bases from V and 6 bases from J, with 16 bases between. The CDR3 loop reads CASSQALAEYEKLFF. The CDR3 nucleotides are TGTGCCAGCAGCCAGGCTCTGGCGGAGTATGAAAAACTGTTTTTT.

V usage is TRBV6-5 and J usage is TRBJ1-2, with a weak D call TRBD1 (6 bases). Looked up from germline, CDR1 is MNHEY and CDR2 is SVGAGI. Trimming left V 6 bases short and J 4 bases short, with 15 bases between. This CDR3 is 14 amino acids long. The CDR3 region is CASSRRGALYGYTF. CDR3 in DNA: TGTGCCAGCAGCCGGCGGGGGGCCCTCTATGGCTACACCTTC.

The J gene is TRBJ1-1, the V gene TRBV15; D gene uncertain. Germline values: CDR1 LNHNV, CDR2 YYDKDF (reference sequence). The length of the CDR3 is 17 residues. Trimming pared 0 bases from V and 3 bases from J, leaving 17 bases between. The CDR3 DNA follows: TGTGCCACCAGCAGAGATCCAGTGGGCAAGGTACACACTGAAGCTTTCTTT. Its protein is CATSRDPVGKVHTEAFF.